The next 18 T cell receptor beta chains were all read from a single sample in a study of blood T cell repertoires in COVID-19. Data came from immunoSEQ multiplex PCR; TCRdb stores just in-frame clones and leaves some out. The repertoire holds about 78,000 clones, with approximately 92% as singletons. Input material: peripheral blood. Receptor source: a woman of 80 years or more with acute or convalescent COVID-19.

V usage is TRBV4-1 and J usage is TRBJ2-1, with 9 bases aligning to TRBD2. The CDR3 has 19 amino acids. Germline values: CDR1 MGHRA, CDR2 YSYEKL. Trimming took 0 bases from V and 7 from J; bases not matched to a gene: 16. DNA for the CDR3: TGCGCCAGCAGCCAAGATAAGCGGGTACTTAGCGGGGGTAGGAATGAGCAGTTCTTC. Residues: CASSQDKRVLSGGRNEQFF.

The chain joins TRBV9 to TRBJ2-6; 8 bases agree with TRBD2. J was trimmed by 2 bases and V by 2 bases; bases with no gene match: 3. The CDR3 contains 16 residues. Germline assignment: CDR1 SGDLS and CDR2 YYNGEE. Here the CDR3 DNA reads TGTGCCAGCAGCGTGCGGGGGGCAGCTGGGGCCAACGTCCTGACTTTC. It yields the protein CASSVRGAAGANVLTF.

V and J are TRBV12-5 and TRBJ1-3, with 9 bases fitting TRBD1. After removal of 0 bases from V and 2 bases from J, the junction contained 2 bases not matched to a gene. There are 16 residues in the CDR3. Germline lookup yields CDR1 LGHNT and CDR2 FRNRAP. The CDR3 reads CASGLVTGGTGNTIYF. The CDR3, as DNA: TGTGCTAGTGGTTTGGTAACAGGGGGCACTGGAAACACCATATATTTT.

The rearrangement uses TRBV19 and TRBJ1-5; TRBD1 agrees at 9 bases. J gave up 3 bases and V 10 bases, and 10 bases lay outside the gene matches. CDR3 length equals 15 residues. The germline gives CDR1 LNHDA, CDR2 SQIVND (reference sequence). DNA of the CDR3: TGTGCCACCAAACCGACAGGGGGTAACAATCAGCCCCAGCATTTT. Encoded protein: CATKPTGGNNQPQHF.

The rearrangement joins TRBV5-1 to TRBJ2-2, with no clear D. Between the trimmed V and J ends, which lost 0 bases and 3 bases, there was a span of 6 bases. Germline V gene data show CDR1 as SGHRS and CDR2 as YFSETQ. The CDR3 is made up of 14 amino acids. CDR3 nucleotide sequence: TGCGCCAGCAGCTTGGAACATTACACCGGGGAGCTGTTTTTT. Encoded protein: CASSLEHYTGELFF.

The CDR3 sequence: CASSLRGAGRQETQYF. DNA of the CDR3: TGTGCCAGCAGCTTGCGGGGGGCTGGGCGCCAAGAGACCCAGTACTTC. The chain couples TRBV5-8 to TRBJ2-5, with a possible D match to TRBD2 (7 bases). Trimming cost V 1 base and J 1 base, with 14 bases left between them. The CDR3 extends over 16 amino acids. Germline CDR1 and CDR2: SGHTS and YDEGEE.

This chain uses TRBV3-1 (or the pseudogene TRBV3-2) with TRBJ1-2; 8 bases agree with TRBD1. Looked up from germline, CDR1 is LGHDT and CDR2 is YNNKEL (reference sequence). This CDR3 comprises 14 residues. V gave up 4 bases and J gave up 4 bases; unmatched junction bases: 5. The CDR3 DNA reads TGTGCCAGCAGCCCCGGACAGGGTGGCTATGGCTACACCTTC. Translation: CASSPGQGGYGYTF.

This rearrangement joins TRBV6-1 to TRBJ1-2; 8 nucleotides align to TRBD1. This CDR3 is 16 amino acids long. V lost 1 base and J lost 6; bases outside the gene matches: 10. Germline V lookup: CDR1 MNHNS, CDR2 SASEGT. CDR3 in amino acids: CASSEEWTGRDDGYTF. The CDR3 DNA reads as TGTGCCAGCAGTGAAGAATGGACAGGGAGAGACGATGGCTACACCTTC.

V and J are TRBV3-1 (or the pseudogene TRBV3-2) and TRBJ2-5; 12 nucleotides line up with TRBD2. This CDR3 spans 17 amino acids. Looked up from germline, CDR1 is LGHDT and CDR2 is YNNKEL (reference sequence). V dropped 7 bases and J dropped 4; count of bases not matched to a gene: 13. CDR3 residues: CASTPNPTSGSRETQYF. CDR3 DNA: TGTGCCAGCACTCCGAACCCGACTAGCGGGAGTCGAGAGACCCAGTACTTC.

V is TRBV6-5 and J is TRBJ1-2; 11 bases match TRBD1. CDR3 length equals 12 residues. The J segment lost 8 bases and the V segment lost 10 bases, leaving 6 bases of the junction unmatched. Germline CDR1 MNHEY, CDR2 SVGAGI. CDR3 in DNA: TGTGCCACGATGGACAGGGGGCAGGGCTACACCTTC. Encoded protein: CATMDRGQGYTF.

The chain links TRBV7-2 to TRBJ2-1; 7 bases map to TRBD1. The CDR3 covers 14 residues. V dropped 2 bases and J dropped 7; count of bases not matched to a gene: 5. Germline loops: CDR1 SGHTA, CDR2 FQGNSA. The CDR3 sequence is CASSLSSGGNEQFF. Here the CDR3 DNA reads TGTGCCAGCAGCTTATCGTCAGGGGGTAATGAGCAGTTCTTC.

V gene TRBV5-1 combines with J gene TRBJ2-2; no definite D call. The CDR3 sequence is 15 residues long. Germline V CDR1 and CDR2: SGHRS, YFSETQ. V lost 1 base and J lost 2, with 9 bases in between. The CDR3 bases are TGCGCCAGCAGCTTGTTGGCCGCAAACACCGGGGAGCTGTTTTTT. It translates to CASSLLAANTGELFF.

This chain uses TRBV5-1 with TRBJ2-5; 10 nucleotides match TRBD1. Germline V gives CDR1 SGHRS, CDR2 YFSETQ. Trimming cost V 4 bases and J 9 bases; bases outside gene matches: 6. The CDR3 spans 13 residues. This CDR3 is CASSPGQGGAQYF. For the CDR3, the DNA is TGCGCCAGCAGCCCCGGACAGGGGGGGGCCCAGTACTTC.

The rearrangement joins TRBV28 to TRBJ1-2; TRBD1 matches 8 bases. The CDR3 loop spans 15 amino acids. V was pared by 5 bases and J by 9 bases, with 14 bases of the junction left unmatched. In germline, CDR1 is MDHEN, CDR2 SYDVKM. CDR3 DNA: TGTGCCAGCAGTCCCTCCGGACAGGGTGCGGGAAGCTACACCTTC. It specifies CASSPSGQGAGSYTF.

The chain links TRBV3-1 (or the pseudogene TRBV3-2) to TRBJ2-7, with D uncertain. Deletions cut 4 bases from V and 3 bases from J, with 10 bases between. The germline V gene encodes CDR1 LGHDT and CDR2 YNNKEL (reference sequence). CDR3 length: 13 residues. CDR3 in amino acids: CASSPQQHYEQYF. The CDR3 coding sequence is TGTGCCAGCAGCCCACAGCAACACTACGAGCAGTACTTC.

The chain couples TRBV9 to TRBJ2-1; perhaps TRBD1 as D (5 bases). From germline, CDR1 is SGDLS and CDR2 YYNGEE. Trimming shortened V by 4 bases and J by 2 bases, and 16 bases separated the two germline ends. This CDR3 is 16 amino acids long. For the CDR3, the DNA is TGTGCCAGCAGCCCTCAGGGCCCCGTACCCTACAATGAGCAGTTCTTC. This gives the protein CASSPQGPVPYNEQFF.

The CDR3 reads CASTPGGEQFF. DNA of the CDR3: TGTGCCAGCACCCCGGGAGGTGAGCAGTTCTTC. The chain links TRBV28 to TRBJ2-1; the match to TRBD2 covers 7 bases. J was trimmed by 9 bases and V by 7 bases; bases with no gene match: 3. Germline lookup yields CDR1 MDHEN and CDR2 SYDVKM. This CDR3 contains 11 residues.

This clone was recorded once. The CDR3 nucleotides are TGTGCCAGCAGCTCGACAGTCAGCTATGGCTACACCTTC. The encoded protein is CASSSTVSYGYTF. The chain links TRBV5-6 to TRBJ1-2; D perhaps matches TRBD1 (5 bases). In germline, CDR1 is SGHDT, CDR2 YYEEEE. V gave up 3 bases and J gave up 4 bases, with 10 bases separating them. The CDR3 consists of 13 residues.